The TCR beta chain described here comes from a study of blood T cell repertoires in COVID-19. Adults between roughly 18 and 95 years of age took part from under 30 US areas. Participant-given clinical history determined each cohort assignment. Cohort 3 recovered donors had two negative PCRs, clearance, or symptom resolution. In the original processing: Researchers report that nucleated cell counts were estimated from reference gene primer amplification. Profiling relied on immunoSEQ multiplex PCR, and the TCRdb table lists in-frame clones only, not all of them. That table gives V, J and clone size, and the DNA gave D and trimming. Of about 200,000 clones listed, around 89% are singletons. CDR1 is MNHNY, CDR2 SVGAGI, per germline (reference sequence). The CDR3 extends over 18 amino acids. V lost 5 bases and J lost 9; bases outside the gene matches: 23.

The chain uses TRBV6-6 and TRBJ2-7; 9 bases line up with TRBD2. The sequence came from a young man who had recovered from COVID-19. Sequenced: PBMCs or T cells enriched from blood (not recorded which). The CDR3 DNA is TGTGCCAGCAGTCCCCTGGGGGGGGGTAGCGGGAGTCGGGCTGGGCAGTACTTC. It codes for CASSPLGGGSGSRAGQYF.